The T cell receptor beta chain described here comes from a study of beta chain features in type 1 diabetes. Findings and limits, study-wide: Shorter TCRB CDR3s, moderately but significantly so, marked every one of the four CD4+ subsets in Type 1 diabetes patients.

The investigators reverse transcribed all of the isolated RNA, so they sequenced expressed TCRB transcripts. Only in-frame clones appear in the TCRdb table, and some are missing; sequencing was by immunoSEQ multiplex PCR. This table has 970,000 or so clones, about a sixth appearing once. As concerns this clone: The antigen is unknown.

The CDR3 extends over 16 amino acids. With V trimmed by 4 bases and J by 5 bases, 10 bases remained unmatched. Looked up from germline, CDR1 is SGHTA and CDR2 is FQGNSA. Sorted populations all exceeded 95% purity. The TCR sequence derives from a woman aged 18-35 years in good health. The sample comprised naive CD4+ T cells from blood. This chain uses TRBV7-2 with TRBJ1-5; 8 bases line up with TRBD1. The CDR3 region is CASSSTGVGDYQPQHF. CDR3 coding DNA: TGTGCCAGCAGCTCGACAGGGGTTGGAGATTATCAGCCCCAGCATTTT.